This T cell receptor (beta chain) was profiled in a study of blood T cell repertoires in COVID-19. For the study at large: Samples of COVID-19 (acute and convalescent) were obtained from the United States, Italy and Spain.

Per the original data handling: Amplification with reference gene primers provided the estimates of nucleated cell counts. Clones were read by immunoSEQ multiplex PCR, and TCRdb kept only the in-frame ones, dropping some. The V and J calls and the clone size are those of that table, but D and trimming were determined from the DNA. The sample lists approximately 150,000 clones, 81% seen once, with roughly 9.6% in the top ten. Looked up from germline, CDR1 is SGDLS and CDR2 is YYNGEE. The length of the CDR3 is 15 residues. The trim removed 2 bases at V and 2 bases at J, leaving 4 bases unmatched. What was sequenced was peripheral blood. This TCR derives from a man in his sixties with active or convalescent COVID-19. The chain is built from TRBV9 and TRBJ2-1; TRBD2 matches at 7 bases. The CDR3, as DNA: TGTGCCAGCAGCGTCAGCGGGACGCCCTACAATGAGCAGTTCTTC. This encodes CASSVSGTPYNEQFF.